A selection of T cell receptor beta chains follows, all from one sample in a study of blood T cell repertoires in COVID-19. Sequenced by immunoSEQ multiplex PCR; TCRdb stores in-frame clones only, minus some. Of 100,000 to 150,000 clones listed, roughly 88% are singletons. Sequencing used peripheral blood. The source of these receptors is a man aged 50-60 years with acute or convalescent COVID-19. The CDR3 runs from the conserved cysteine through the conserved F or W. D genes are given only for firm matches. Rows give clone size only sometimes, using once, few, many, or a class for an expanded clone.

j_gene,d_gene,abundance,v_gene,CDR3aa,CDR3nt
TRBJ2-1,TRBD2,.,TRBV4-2,CASSQDRNLGGLAGGRVNEQFF,TGTGCCAGCAGCCAAGATCGTAACTTAGGGGGACTAGCGGGAGGGCGGGTTAATGAGCAGTTCTTC
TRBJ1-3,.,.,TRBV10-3,CAISDRTAEGNTIYF,TGTGCCATCAGTGACCGCACCGCCGAGGGAAACACCATATATTTT
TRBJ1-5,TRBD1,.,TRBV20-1,CSASTMGQGNQPQHF,TGCAGTGCTAGTACAATGGGACAGGGTAATCAGCCCCAGCATTTT
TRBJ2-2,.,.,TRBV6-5,CASSYYVGASTGELFF,TGTGCCAGCAGTTACTATGTGGGAGCGAGCACCGGGGAGCTGTTTTTT
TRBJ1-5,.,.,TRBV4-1,CASSQDESRVYEPQHF,TGCGCCAGCAGCCAAGATGAATCCAGGGTCTATGAGCCCCAGCATTTT
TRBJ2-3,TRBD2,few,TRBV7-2,CASSQTSGGTDTQYF,TGTGCCAGCAGCCAGACTAGCGGGGGCACAGATACGCAGTATTTT
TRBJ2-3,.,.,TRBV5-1,CASSPMLGDTQYF,TGCGCCAGCAGCCCTATGCTAGGAGATACGCAGTATTTT
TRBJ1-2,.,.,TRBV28,CASREGPYGYTF,TGTGCCAGCAGGGAGGGACCCTATGGCTACACCTTC
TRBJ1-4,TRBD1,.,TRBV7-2,CASSTDRVSEKLFF,TGTGCCAGCAGCACGGACAGGGTATCCGAAAAACTGTTTTTT
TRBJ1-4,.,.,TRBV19,CASSISTTNEKLFF,TGTGCCAGTAGTATATCAACAACTAATGAAAAACTGTTTTTT
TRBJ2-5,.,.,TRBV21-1,CASSRCPRGTEVQETQYF,TGTGCCAGCAGCAGGTGCCCGCGCGGGACGGAGGTTCAAGAGACCCAGTACTTC
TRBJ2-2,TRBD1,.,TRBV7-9,CASRTTGASNTGELFF,TGTGCCAGCAGAACCACAGGGGCCTCGAACACCGGGGAGCTGTTTTTT
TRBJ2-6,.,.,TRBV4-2,CASSLSGSPANVLTF,TGTGCCAGCAGCCTATCGGGTAGCCCTGCCAACGTCCTGACTTTC
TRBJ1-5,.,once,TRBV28,CASSRQLNQPQHF,TGTGCCAGCAGCCGACAGCTCAATCAGCCCCAGCATTTT
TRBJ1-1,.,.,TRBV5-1,CASSLRRNTEAFF,TGCGCCAGCAGCTTGCGTCGGAACACTGAAGCTTTCTTT
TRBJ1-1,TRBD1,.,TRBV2,CASRNRQGANTEAFF,TGTGCCAGCAGGAATAGACAGGGGGCGAACACTGAAGCTTTCTTT
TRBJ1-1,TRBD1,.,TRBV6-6,CASTRDSRNTEAFF,TGTGCCAGCACTCGGGACAGTCGGAACACTGAAGCTTTCTTT
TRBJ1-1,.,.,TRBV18,CASSPLWGDTEAFF,TGTGCCAGCTCACCCCTCTGGGGAGACACTGAAGCTTTCTTT